This is a list of T cell receptor beta chains from one sample in a study of vaccination effects on CD4 cells after COVID-19. Sequencing used immunoSEQ multiplex PCR; TCRdb keeps in-frame clones, though not all of them. The sample lists some 30,000 clones, roughly 80% occurring once. Their antigens remain unidentified. Source: CD4+ T cells from PBMCs cultured with HCoV-229E spike peptides, taken after COVID-19 vaccination. The source of these receptors is a human donor who received a COVID-19 vaccine. Both conserved end residues are part of each CDR3. A D gene is named only where the DNA matches it firmly. Clone size is not always given. Where it is, it says once, few, many or a class for expanded clones.

cdr3_aa: CASGGAGNEKLFF
cdr3_nt: TGTGCCAGTGGGGGGGCAGGTAATGAAAAACTGTTTTTT
j_call: TRBJ1-4
clone_size: NA
d_call: NA
v_call: TRBV19

cdr3_aa: CASRGPRRGEAFF
cdr3_nt: TGTGCCAGCAGGGGACCCCGGCGGGGTGAAGCTTTCTTT
j_call: TRBJ1-1
clone_size: NA
d_call: NA
v_call: TRBV28

cdr3_aa: CASSPSSRGDTGELFF
cdr3_nt: TGTGCCAGCTCACCGAGTTCAAGGGGGGACACCGGGGAGCTGTTTTTT
j_call: TRBJ2-2
clone_size: once
d_call: NA
v_call: TRBV18

cdr3_aa: CATSRAGTKFNYGYTF
cdr3_nt: TGTGCCACCAGCAGAGCCGGGACCAAATTTAACTATGGCTACACCTTC
j_call: TRBJ1-2
clone_size: NA
d_call: NA
v_call: TRBV15

cdr3_aa: CASSRGQGGHQPQHF
cdr3_nt: TGTGCCAGCAGCCGTGGACAGGGAGGTCATCAGCCCCAGCATTTT
j_call: TRBJ1-5
clone_size: NA
d_call: TRBD1
v_call: TRBV3-1/TRBV3-2

cdr3_aa: CASSLANYGYTF
cdr3_nt: TGTGCCAGCAGTTTAGCTAACTATGGCTACACCTTC
j_call: TRBJ1-2
clone_size: NA
d_call: NA
v_call: TRBV25-1

cdr3_aa: CASSQSTGTGNQPQHF
cdr3_nt: TGTGCCAGCAGCCAGTCCACAGGTACTGGGAATCAGCCCCAGCATTTT
j_call: TRBJ1-5
clone_size: NA
d_call: NA
v_call: TRBV6-4

cdr3_aa: CASSLLAGGYEQYF
cdr3_nt: TGTGCCAGCAGCTTACTAGCGGGAGGCTACGAGCAGTACTTC
j_call: TRBJ2-7
clone_size: NA
d_call: TRBD2
v_call: TRBV5-4

cdr3_aa: CASKTAYNEQFF
cdr3_nt: TGTGCCAGCAAGACCGCCTACAATGAGCAGTTCTTC
j_call: TRBJ2-1
clone_size: NA
d_call: NA
v_call: TRBV6-5

cdr3_aa: CASRPGTGIRTYGYTF
cdr3_nt: TGCGCCAGCAGACCCGGGACAGGGATCCGGACCTATGGCTACACCTTC
j_call: TRBJ1-2
clone_size: NA
d_call: TRBD1
v_call: TRBV5-1

cdr3_aa: CASHLKTGTDVRNTIYF
cdr3_nt: TGTGCCAGCCATTTAAAAACCGGGACAGACGTGAGAAACACCATATATTTT
j_call: TRBJ1-3
clone_size: NA
d_call: TRBD1
v_call: TRBV19

cdr3_aa: CASSETAGHAFF
cdr3_nt: TGTGCCAGCAGTGAGACCGCAGGGCACGCTTTCTTT
j_call: TRBJ1-1
clone_size: NA
d_call: NA
v_call: TRBV2

cdr3_aa: CASSRAGSYGYTF
cdr3_nt: TGTGCCAGCAGTAGGGCAGGTAGTTATGGCTACACCTTC
j_call: TRBJ1-2
clone_size: NA
d_call: NA
v_call: TRBV6-5

cdr3_aa: CASSPHAGGDTEAFF
cdr3_nt: TGTGCCAGCTCACCACATGCAGGTGGGGACACTGAAGCTTTCTTT
j_call: TRBJ1-1
clone_size: NA
d_call: NA
v_call: TRBV18